The next 15 T cell receptor beta chains were all read from a single sample in a study of molecular identifiers for immune sequencing clone quantification. A single record per CDR3 protein comes from TCRdb applying MiXCR to the PCR reads. This table has about 100,000 distinct CDR3 sequences, roughly a third appearing once. The specimen was naive CD8+ T cells from blood, with Jurkat cell RNA spiked in. Subset noted: FACS-sorted CD8+CD4-CCR7+CD45RA+ naive T cells. The receptors derive from a human donor in good health. Some libraries in this study had Jurkat cell RNA spiked in.

The chain is built from TRBV19 and TRBJ2-7, with TRBD2 matching over 8 bases. The V gene end was trimmed by 6 bases and the J gene end by 4 bases; junction bases not matched to a gene: 5. The length of the CDR3 is 13 residues. Germline V gene data show CDR1 as LNHDA and CDR2 as SQIVND (reference sequence). CDR3 in amino acids: CASSTSGGYEQYF. In DNA form, the CDR3 reads TGTGCCAGTAGCACAAGCGGGGGTTACGAGCAGTACTTC.

The genes are TRBV5-6 and TRBJ2-7; D unresolved. The CDR3 loop spans 12 amino acids. Germline-derived CDR1 and CDR2 are SGHDT and YYEEEE. V lost 4 bases, J lost 6 bases, and 11 bases lay in between. The CDR3 coding sequence is TGTGCCAGCAGCACCCCGGAACTCGAGCAGTACTTC. Protein product: CASSTPELEQYF.

This clonotype was seen ten or more times. The chain uses TRBV28 and TRBJ2-5; tentatively, D is TRBD2 (6 bases). Trimming shortened V by 3 bases and J by 6 bases, and 14 bases separated the two germline ends. The CDR3 has 14 residues. Per the germline V gene, CDR1 is MDHEN and CDR2 is SYDVKM. CDR3 protein: CASSFSGSSQTQYF. The CDR3 DNA reads as TGTGCCAGCAGTTTTAGCGGCAGCTCTCAGACCCAGTACTTC.

The chain employs TRBV6-1 and TRBJ2-7; weak D call: TRBD2 (5 bases). The CDR3 length is 17 residues. The V end was cut by 10 bases, the J end by 2 bases, with 27 bases between. Germline CDR1 reads MNHNS; CDR2 reads SASEGT. As DNA, the CDR3 is TGTGCCATCTTGAAACAACCGCCCGCGGGTTACCCCTACGAGCAGTACTTC. It is translated as CAILKQPPAGYPYEQYF.

For this clonotype: Since a much larger clone is just one base distant, this may be a read error. This chain connects TRBV19 to TRBJ2-3; either TRBD1 or TRBD2 may fit D (5 bases each). Germline V CDR1 and CDR2: LNHDA, SQIVND (reference sequence). This CDR3 has 16 residues. CDR3 residues: CATSSPEGPSTDTLYF. Here the CDR3 DNA reads TGTGCCACCTCCTCCCCTGAGGGGCCTAGCACAGATACGCTGTATTTT.

This clonotype was observed once. One end of the junction varies from germline; a read error may be responsible. The J gene is TRBJ2-7, the V gene TRBV6-5; either TRBD1 or TRBD2 may supply D (5 bases each). The V gene's germline CDR1 is MNHEY and CDR2 SVGAGI. The CDR3 runs 12 residues. CDR3 in amino acids: CATRDPSYEQNF. In DNA form, the CDR3 reads TGTGCCACCCGGGACCCCTCCTACGAGCAGAACTTC.

With regard to this clonotype: A read error may account for a junction end that differs from germline. The V gene is TRBV5-3, the J gene TRBJ2-7; 9 bases align to TRBD1. TRBV5-3 is annotated as an ORF whose role is uncertain. The CDR3 covers 15 residues. The CDR3 DNA sequence: TGTGCCAGCAGCTGGAAGGACAGGGGACCTTACGAGCAGTACTTC. Residues: CASSWKDRGPYEQYF.

Only a few counts were recorded for this clonotype. A much larger clone lies one base from this, so it may be a read error. The genes are TRBV7-3 and TRBJ2-1; weak D call: TRBD2 (5 bases). CDR3 length: 14 residues. V shed 2 bases and J shed 8 bases, with 13 bases lying between them. The germline V gene encodes CDR1 SGHTA and CDR2 FQGTGA. The CDR3 bases are TGTGCCAGCAGCTTAGGGAGCAGAGCCGATGAGCAGTTCTTC. It codes for CASSLGSRADEQFF. The whole variable domain, filled in from reference TRBV7-3 and TRBJ2-1, reads GAGVSQTPSNKVTEKGKYVELRCDPISGHTALYWYRQSLGQGPEFLIYFQGTGAADDSGLPNDRFFAVRPEGSVSTLKIQRTERGDSAVYLCASSLGSRADEQFFGPGTRLTVL.

Note on this clonotype: A much larger clone differs from this one at a single base, so this may be a read error. V gene TRBV11-2 combines with J gene TRBJ2-3, with 10 bases identical to TRBD2. The CDR3 has 17 residues. Germline lookup yields CDR1 SGHAT and CDR2 FQNNGV. CDR3 sequence reads: CASGLDGSGRGLDTQYF. The CDR3 DNA sequence: TGTGCCAGCGGCTTAGATGGGAGCGGGAGGGGCCTCGATACGCAGTATTTT.

V and J are TRBV12-3 or TRBV12-4 and TRBJ1-3; possibly TRBD1 for D (5 bases). The CDR3 runs to 14 residues. Trimming removed 2 bases at V and 7 bases at J, with 12 bases between. CDR3 sequence reads: CASSLLGALNTIYF. DNA for the CDR3: TGTGCCAGCAGTTTACTCGGGGCCCTCAACACCATATATTTT.

The chain couples TRBV12-3 or TRBV12-4 to TRBJ1-4; 9 nucleotides match TRBD1. The V gene end was trimmed by 6 bases and the J gene end by 8 bases; junction bases not matched to a gene: 1. CDR3 size: 12 residues. As DNA, the CDR3 is TGTGCCAGCAGCGGGACAGGGGAAAAACTGTTTTTT. Its translation is CASSGTGEKLFF.

This chain links TRBV4-3 with TRBJ2-7; the match to TRBD2 covers 10 bases. The CDR3 loop spans 16 amino acids. CDR1 is LGHNA, CDR2 YSLEER, per germline. V lost 4 bases and J lost 6; bases outside the gene matches: 12. The chain's CDR3 is CASSPLTTSGMGEQYF. CDR3 bases: TGCGCCAGCAGCCCCCTAACTACTAGCGGGATGGGCGAGCAGTACTTC.

Points on this clonotype: Since the CDR3 does not end with the conserved phenylalanine or tryptophan, this likely comes from a read error. In DNA form, the CDR3 reads TGTGCCAGCTCACCACCGAGGGAGACCCAGTACTAC. Protein product: CASSPPRETQYY. This rearrangement joins TRBV18 to TRBJ2-5; D is ambiguous. The CDR3 is 12 residues long. Trimming removed 0 bases from V and 5 bases from J, with 4 bases in between. Per germline, CDR1 KGHSH and CDR2 LQKENI.

J is TRBJ1-1 and V is TRBV28; D is possibly TRBD1 (6 bases). The CDR3 has 13 residues. The V end was cut by 4 bases, the J end by 2 bases, with 8 bases between. CDR1 is MDHEN and CDR2 is SYDVKM in the germline V gene. CDR3 in DNA: TGTGCCAGCAGTTCGGACAGAAACACTGAAGCTTTCTTT. Translated, it gives CASSSDRNTEAFF.

The chain has TRBV4-3 and TRBJ2-1, with D unclear. The germline CDR1 and CDR2 sequences are LGHNA and YSLEER. V was clipped by 1 base and J by 12 bases, with 13 bases between them. The CDR3 sequence is 13 residues long. The CDR3 bases are TGCGCCAGCAGCCAAGGAAGAGAGGATGGGCAGTTCTTC. Translation: CASSQGREDGQFF.